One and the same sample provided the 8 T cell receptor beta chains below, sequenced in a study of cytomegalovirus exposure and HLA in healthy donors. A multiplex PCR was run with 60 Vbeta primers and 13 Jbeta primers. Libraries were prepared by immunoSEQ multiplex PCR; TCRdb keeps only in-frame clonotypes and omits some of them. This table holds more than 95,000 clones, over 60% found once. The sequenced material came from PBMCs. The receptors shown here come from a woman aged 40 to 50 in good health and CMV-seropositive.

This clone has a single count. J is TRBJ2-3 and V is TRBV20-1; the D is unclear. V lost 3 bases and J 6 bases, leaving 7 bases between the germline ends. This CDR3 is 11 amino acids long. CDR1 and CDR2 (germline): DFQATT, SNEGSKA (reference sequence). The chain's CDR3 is CSASGVDTQYF. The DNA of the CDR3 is TGCAGTGCTAGCGGAGTGGATACGCAGTATTTT.

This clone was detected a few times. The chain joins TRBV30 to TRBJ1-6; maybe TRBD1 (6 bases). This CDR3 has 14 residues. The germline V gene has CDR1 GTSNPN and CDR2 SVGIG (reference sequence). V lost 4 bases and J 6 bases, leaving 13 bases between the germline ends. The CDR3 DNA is TGTGCCTGGAAAAGACAGGAGACTAATTCACCCCTCCACTTT. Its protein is CAWKRQETNSPLHF.

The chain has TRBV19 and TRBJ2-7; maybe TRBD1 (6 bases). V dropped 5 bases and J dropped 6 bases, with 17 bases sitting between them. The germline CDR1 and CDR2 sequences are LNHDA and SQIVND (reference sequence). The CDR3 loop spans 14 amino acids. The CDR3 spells CASSSQGGLSEQYF. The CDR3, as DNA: TGTGCCAGTAGTTCACAGGGTGGCCTCTCCGAGCAGTACTTC. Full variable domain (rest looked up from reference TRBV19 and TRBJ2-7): DGGITQSPKYLFRKEGQNVTLSCEQNLNHDAMYWYRQDPGQGLRLIYYSQIVNDFQKGDIAEGYSVSREKKESFPLTVTSAQKNPTAFYLCASSSQGGLSEQYFGPGTRLTVT.

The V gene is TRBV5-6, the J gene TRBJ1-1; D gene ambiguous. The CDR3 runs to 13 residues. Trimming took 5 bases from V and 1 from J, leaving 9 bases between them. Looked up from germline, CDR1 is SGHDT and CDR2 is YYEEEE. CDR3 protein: CASRPRGNTEAFF. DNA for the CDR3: TGTGCCAGCAGGCCCCGGGGGAACACTGAAGCTTTCTTT.

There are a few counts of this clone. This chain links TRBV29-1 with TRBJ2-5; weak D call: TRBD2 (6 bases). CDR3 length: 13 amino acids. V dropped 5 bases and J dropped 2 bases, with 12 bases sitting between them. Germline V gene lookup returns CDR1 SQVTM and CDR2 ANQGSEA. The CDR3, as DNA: TGCAGCGTTCGAGGAGGGCTTCAAGAGACCCAGTACTTC. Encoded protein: CSVRGGLQETQYF.

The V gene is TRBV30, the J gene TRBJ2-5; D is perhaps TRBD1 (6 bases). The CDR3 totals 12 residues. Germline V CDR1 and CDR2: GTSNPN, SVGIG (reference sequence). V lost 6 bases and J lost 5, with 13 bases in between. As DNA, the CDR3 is TGTGCCTGCACGGACAGTATGGAGACCCAGTACTTC. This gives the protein CACTDSMETQYF.

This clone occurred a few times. CDR3 sequence: CASSSGLIGSYNEQFF. The CDR3 nucleotides are TGTGCCAGCAGCTCCGGACTTATCGGCTCCTACAATGAGCAGTTCTTC. J is TRBJ2-1 and V is TRBV5-4; D is possibly TRBD2 (5 bases). The germline V and J ends were trimmed by 3 bases and 0 bases, with 13 bases remaining between them. The CDR3 length is 16 residues. Germline V CDR1 and CDR2: SGHNT, YYREEE (reference sequence).

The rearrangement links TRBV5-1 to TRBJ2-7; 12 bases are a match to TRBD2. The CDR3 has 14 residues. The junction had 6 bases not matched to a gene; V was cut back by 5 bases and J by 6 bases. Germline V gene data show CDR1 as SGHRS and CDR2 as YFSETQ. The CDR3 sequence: CASSSRLAGAEQYF. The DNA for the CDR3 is TGCGCCAGCAGTTCTAGACTAGCGGGAGCCGAGCAGTACTTC.